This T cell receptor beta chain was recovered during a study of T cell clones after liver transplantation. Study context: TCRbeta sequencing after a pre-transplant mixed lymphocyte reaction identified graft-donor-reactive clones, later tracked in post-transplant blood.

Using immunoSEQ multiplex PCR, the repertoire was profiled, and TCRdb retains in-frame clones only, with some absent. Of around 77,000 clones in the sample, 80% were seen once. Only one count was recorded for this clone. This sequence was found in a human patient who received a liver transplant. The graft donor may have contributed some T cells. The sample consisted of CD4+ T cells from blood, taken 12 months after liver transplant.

This chain's CDR3 is CSVEARPMNTEAFF. CDR3 coding DNA: TGCAGCGTTGAGGCGAGGCCCATGAACACTGAAGCTTTCTTT. This chain uses TRBV29-1 with TRBJ1-1; D not resolved. The CDR3 covers 14 residues. From germline, CDR1 is SQVTM and CDR2 ANQGSEA. Trimming cost V 3 bases and J 0 bases, with 11 bases left between them.